This TCR beta chain is drawn from a study of blood T cell repertoires in COVID-19. Study-level background: Material from acute and convalescent COVID-19 was sourced from the United States, Italy and Spain.

Germline V gene sequence: CDR1 ENHRY, CDR2 SYGVKD. J gave up 0 bases and V 6 bases, and 6 bases lay outside the gene matches. This CDR3 spans 17 amino acids. The protocol was immunoSEQ multiplex PCR, while the TCRdb copy is restricted to in-frame clones and leaves out a portion. The table shows under 80,000 clones, with 86% occurring only once. This receptor was identified in a man aged 50 to 59 with active COVID-19. Sequencing was carried out using peripheral blood. V gene TRBV10-3 combines with J gene TRBJ2-6, with TRBD1 matching 9 bases. CDR3 protein: CAIRRDRAFSGANVLTF. CDR3 nucleotides: TGTGCCATCAGAAGGGACAGGGCCTTCTCTGGGGCCAACGTCCTGACTTTC.